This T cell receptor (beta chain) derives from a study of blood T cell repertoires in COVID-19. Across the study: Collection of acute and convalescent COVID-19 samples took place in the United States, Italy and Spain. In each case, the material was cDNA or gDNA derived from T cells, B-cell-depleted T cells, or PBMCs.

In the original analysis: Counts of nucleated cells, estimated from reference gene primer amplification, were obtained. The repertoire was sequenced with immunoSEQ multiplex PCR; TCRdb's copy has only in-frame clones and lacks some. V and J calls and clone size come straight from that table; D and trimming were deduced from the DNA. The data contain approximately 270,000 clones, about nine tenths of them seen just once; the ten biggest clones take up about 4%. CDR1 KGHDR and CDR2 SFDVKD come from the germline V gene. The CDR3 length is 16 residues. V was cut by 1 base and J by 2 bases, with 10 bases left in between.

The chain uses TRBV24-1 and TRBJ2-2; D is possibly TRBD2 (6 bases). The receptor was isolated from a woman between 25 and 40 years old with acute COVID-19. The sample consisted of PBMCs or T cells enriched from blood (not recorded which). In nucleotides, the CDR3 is TGTGCCACCAGTGATTTCGCGGGGCCAAACACCGGGGAGCTGTTTTTT. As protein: CATSDFAGPNTGELFF.